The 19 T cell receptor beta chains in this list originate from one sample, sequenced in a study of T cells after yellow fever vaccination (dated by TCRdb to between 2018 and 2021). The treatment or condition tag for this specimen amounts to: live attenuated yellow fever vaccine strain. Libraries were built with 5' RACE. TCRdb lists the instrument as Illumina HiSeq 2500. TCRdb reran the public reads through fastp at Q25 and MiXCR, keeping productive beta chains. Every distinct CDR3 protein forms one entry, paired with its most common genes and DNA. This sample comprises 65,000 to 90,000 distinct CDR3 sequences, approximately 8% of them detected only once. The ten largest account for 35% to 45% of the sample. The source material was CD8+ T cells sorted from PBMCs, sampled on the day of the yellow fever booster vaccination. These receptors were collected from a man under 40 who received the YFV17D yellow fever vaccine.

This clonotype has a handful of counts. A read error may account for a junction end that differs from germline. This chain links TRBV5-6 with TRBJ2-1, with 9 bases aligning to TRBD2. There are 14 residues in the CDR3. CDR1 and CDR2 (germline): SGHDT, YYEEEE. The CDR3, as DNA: TGTGCCAGCAGCTTGATGGCTAGCGGGACCACAAATAGATTC. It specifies CASSLMASGTTNRF.

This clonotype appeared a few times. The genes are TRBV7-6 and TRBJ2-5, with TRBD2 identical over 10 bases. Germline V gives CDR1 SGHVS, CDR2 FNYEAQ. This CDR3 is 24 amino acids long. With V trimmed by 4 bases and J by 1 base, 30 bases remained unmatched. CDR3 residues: CASSSGAVLQGLATKEVGQETQYF. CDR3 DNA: TGTGCCAGCAGCTCCGGCGCGGTCCTGCAGGGACTAGCGACCAAGGAGGTCGGCCAAGAGACCCAGTACTTC.

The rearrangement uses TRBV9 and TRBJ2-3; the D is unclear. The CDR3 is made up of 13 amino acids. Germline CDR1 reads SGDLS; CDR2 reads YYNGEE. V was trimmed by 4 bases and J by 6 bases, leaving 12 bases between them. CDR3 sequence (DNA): TGTGCCAGCAGCCAGTATCTTTCGGATACGCAGTATTTT. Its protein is CASSQYLSDTQYF.

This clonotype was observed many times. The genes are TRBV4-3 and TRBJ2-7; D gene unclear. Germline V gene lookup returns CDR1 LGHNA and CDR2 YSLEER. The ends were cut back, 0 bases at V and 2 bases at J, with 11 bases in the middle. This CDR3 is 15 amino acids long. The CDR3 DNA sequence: TGCGCCAGCAGCCAAGACTTCCCGGGTACCTACGAGCAGTACTTC. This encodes CASSQDFPGTYEQYF.

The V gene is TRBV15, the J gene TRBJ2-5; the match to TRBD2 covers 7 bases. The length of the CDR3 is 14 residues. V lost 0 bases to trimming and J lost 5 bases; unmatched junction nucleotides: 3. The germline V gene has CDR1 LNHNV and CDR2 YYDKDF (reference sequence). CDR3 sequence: CATSRDLGGETQYF. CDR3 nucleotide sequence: TGTGCCACCAGCAGAGATTTGGGGGGGGAGACCCAGTACTTC.

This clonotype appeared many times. The CDR3 reads CASRPLLAGGPNEQFF. In nucleotides, the CDR3 is TGTGCCAGCAGACCCCTTCTAGCGGGAGGGCCCAATGAGCAGTTCTTC. This sequence joins TRBV28 and TRBJ2-1, with 12 bases identical to TRBD2. The CDR3 sequence is 16 residues long. Trimming at V came to 6 bases and at J to 6 bases, leaving 9 bases not matched to a gene. The germline V gene encodes CDR1 MDHEN and CDR2 SYDVKM.

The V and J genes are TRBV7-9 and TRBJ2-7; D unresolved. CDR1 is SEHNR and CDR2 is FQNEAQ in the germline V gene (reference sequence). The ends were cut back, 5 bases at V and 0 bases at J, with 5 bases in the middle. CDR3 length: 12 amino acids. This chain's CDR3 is CASSRNSYEQYF. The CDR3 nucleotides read TGTGCCAGCAGCCGGAACTCCTACGAGCAGTACTTC.

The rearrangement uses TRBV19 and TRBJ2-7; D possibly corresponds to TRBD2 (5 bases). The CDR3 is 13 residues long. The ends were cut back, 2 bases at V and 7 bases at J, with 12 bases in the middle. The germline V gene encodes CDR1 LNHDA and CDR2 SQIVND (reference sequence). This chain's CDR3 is CASSISGSGEQYF. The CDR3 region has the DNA TGTGCCAGTAGTATATCGGGATCGGGAGAGCAGTACTTC.

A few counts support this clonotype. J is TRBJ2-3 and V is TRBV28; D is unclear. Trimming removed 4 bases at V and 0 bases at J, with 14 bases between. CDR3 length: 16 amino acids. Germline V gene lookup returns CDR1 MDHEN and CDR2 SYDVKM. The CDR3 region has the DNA TGTGCCAGCAGTTCCCAATCACTGACTAGCACAGATACGCAGTATTTT. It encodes CASSSQSLTSTDTQYF.

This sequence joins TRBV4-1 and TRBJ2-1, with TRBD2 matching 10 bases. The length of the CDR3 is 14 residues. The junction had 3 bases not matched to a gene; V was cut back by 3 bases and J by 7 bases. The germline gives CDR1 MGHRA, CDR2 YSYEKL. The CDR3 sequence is CASSHASGSNEQFF. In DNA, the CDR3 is TGCGCCAGCAGCCACGCTAGCGGGAGTAATGAGCAGTTCTTC.

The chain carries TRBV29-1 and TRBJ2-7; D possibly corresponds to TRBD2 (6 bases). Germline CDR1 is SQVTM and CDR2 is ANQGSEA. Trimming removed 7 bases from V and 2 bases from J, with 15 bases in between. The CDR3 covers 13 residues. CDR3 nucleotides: TGCAGCGCTGGAGGAGGGGATACCTACGAGCAGTACTTC. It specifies CSAGGGDTYEQYF.

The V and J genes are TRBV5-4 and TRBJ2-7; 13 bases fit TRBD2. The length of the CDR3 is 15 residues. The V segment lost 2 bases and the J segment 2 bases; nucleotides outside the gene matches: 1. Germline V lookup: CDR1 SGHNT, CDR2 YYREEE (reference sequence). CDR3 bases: TGTGCCAGCAGCTTCGGACTAGCGGGGGCCTACGAGCAGTACTTC. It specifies CASSFGLAGAYEQYF.

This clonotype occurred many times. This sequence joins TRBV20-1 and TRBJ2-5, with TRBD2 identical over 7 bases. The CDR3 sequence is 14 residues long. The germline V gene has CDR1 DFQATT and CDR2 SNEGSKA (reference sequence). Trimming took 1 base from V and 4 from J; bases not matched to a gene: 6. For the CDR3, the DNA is TGCAGTGCTAGAGTTCCGGGAGGAGGAGAGACCCAGTACTTC. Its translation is CSARVPGGGETQYF.

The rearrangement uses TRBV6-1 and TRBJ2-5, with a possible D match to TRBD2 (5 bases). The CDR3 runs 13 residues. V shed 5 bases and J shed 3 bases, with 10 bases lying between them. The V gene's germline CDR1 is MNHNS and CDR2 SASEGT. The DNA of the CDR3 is TGTGCCAGCAGTAGGACTGGGGAAGAGACCCAGTACTTC. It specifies CASSRTGEETQYF.

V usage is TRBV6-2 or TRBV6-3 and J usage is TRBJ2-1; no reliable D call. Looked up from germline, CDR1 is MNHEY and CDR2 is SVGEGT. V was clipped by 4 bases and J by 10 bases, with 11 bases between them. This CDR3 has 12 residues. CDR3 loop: CASSSASVEQFF. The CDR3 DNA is TGTGCCAGCAGTTCCGCCTCGGTCGAGCAGTTCTTC.

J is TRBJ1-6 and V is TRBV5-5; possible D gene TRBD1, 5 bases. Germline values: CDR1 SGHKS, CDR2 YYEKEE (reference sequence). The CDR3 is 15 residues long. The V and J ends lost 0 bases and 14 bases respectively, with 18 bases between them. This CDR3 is CASSLGRGASRTLHF. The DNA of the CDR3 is TGTGCCAGCAGCTTGGGACGAGGGGCAAGTCGTACCCTCCACTTT. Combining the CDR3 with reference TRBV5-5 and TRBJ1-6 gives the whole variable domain DAGVTQSPTHLIKTRGQQVTLRCSPISGHKSVSWYQQVLGQGPQFIFQYYEKEERGRGNFPDRFSARQFPNYSSELNVNALLLGDSALYLCASSLGRGASRTLHFGNGTRLTVT.

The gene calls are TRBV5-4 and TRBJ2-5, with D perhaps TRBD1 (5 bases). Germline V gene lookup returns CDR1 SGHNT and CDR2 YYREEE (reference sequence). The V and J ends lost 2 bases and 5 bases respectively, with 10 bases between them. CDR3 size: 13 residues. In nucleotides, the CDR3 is TGTGCCAGCAGCTTTTCAGGGATCGAGACCCAGTACTTC. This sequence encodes CASSFSGIETQYF.

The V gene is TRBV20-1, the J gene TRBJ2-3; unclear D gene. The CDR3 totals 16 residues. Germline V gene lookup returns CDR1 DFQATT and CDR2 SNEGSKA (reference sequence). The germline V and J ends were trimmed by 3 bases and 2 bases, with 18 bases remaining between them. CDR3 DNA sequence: TGCAGTGCTAGGAACCAGGTCCTCCCAGCCACAGATACGCAGTATTTT. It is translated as CSARNQVLPATDTQYF.

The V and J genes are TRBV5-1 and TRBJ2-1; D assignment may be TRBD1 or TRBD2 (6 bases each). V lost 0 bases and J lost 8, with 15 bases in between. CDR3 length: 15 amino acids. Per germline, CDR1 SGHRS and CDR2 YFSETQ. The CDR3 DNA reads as TGCGCCAGCAGCTTGGTCGGGGGCCCCGGAGATGAGCAGTTCTTC. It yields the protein CASSLVGGPGDEQFF.